Given below is one TCR beta chain in context. Its antigen is not known. A much larger clone is a single base away; this may be a read error. RNA was extracted from bulk tissue without any cell sorting. The normal lung tissue was taken more than 3 cm from the tumor edge. Donors were chemotherapy-naive, newly diagnosed lung cancer surgical patients in China, August–November 2014. The data stem from a study of tumor and adjacent non-tumor tissue in lung cancer. Three rounds of nested PCR, following a modified ARM-PCR protocol, produced the TCRbeta library. Each CDR3 protein is one row after TCRdb ran MiXCR on the multiplex PCR reads. The data show around 100,000 distinct CDR3 sequences, 65% seen once. Study-level points and caveats: Significantly higher TCR diversity was found in tumor than normal lung.

This receptor was taken from a man younger than 45 with non-small cell lung cancer. Sequenced material: distant non-tumor lung tissue.

The CDR3 bases are TGTGCCAGCAGCTTGGCCGGGGCGGGAGGGTCCTACAATGAGCAGTTCTTC. Translated: CASSLAGAGGSYNEQFF. This chain joins TRBV5-6 and TRBJ2-1; 9 bases map to TRBD2. The CDR3 consists of 17 residues. Losses at the gene ends were 0 bases for V and 1 base for J; bases not matched to a gene: 5. Germline CDR1 SGHDT, CDR2 YYEEEE.